In this sample, the clone carrying this TCR beta chain turned up a few times. Libraries were prepared by immunoSEQ multiplex PCR; TCRdb keeps only in-frame clonotypes and omits some of them. Of some 50,000 clones detected, around 87% appear once; the ten largest clones hold 15% to 20%. The data are from a study of blood T cell repertoires in COVID-19. In the study overall: T cells, B-cell-depleted T cells, or PBMCs provided the cDNA or gDNA that served as material.

Trimming stripped 3 bases from V and 4 bases from J, with 7 bases between. Looked up from germline, CDR1 is SEHNR and CDR2 is FQNEAQ (reference sequence). The CDR3 has 12 residues. The sample consisted of peripheral blood. This TCR derives from a human donor in a cohort sampled during active COVID-19. The chain recombines TRBV7-9 with TRBJ2-7, with no clear D. The CDR3 bases are TGTGCCAGCAGCTTCGCCCTATACGAGCAGTACTTC. This translates into CASSFALYEQYF.